These 18 T cell receptor beta chains were sequenced from one sample in a study of cytomegalovirus exposure and HLA in healthy donors. Primers included in the PCR were 60 Vbeta and 13 Jbeta primers. Measured with immunoSEQ multiplex PCR; TCRdb has only the in-frame clones, and not every one. This sample's table reports about 43,000 clones. The sequencing sample was made of PBMCs. Receptors were obtained from a woman aged 25 to 45 in good health and CMV-seronegative.

The V gene is TRBV28, the J gene TRBJ2-1, with 10 bases matching TRBD2. Germline CDR1 is MDHEN and CDR2 is SYDVKM. V shed 5 bases and J 5 bases; nucleotides not matched to a gene: 12. The CDR3 extends over 17 amino acids. CDR3 DNA sequence: TGTGCCAGCAGTCCCCCGGGACTAGCGTGGTCCGACAATGAGCAGTTCTTC. Amino acid sequence: CASSPPGLAWSDNEQFF.

CDR3 amino acids: CARSLVTGGGQGSNNEQFF. CDR3 in DNA: TGTGCCAGAAGCTTGGTGACCGGTGGGGGACAGGGGTCGAACAATGAGCAGTTCTTC. The V gene is TRBV5-3, the J gene TRBJ2-1; 10 nucleotides match TRBD1. TRBV5-3 is recorded as an ORF, its role being uncertain. V dropped 0 bases and J dropped 5; count of bases not matched to a gene: 14. This CDR3 has 19 amino acids.

This chain uses TRBV15 with TRBJ1-2, with 8 bases that match TRBD1. The CDR3 is 14 amino acids. Germline V gene lookup returns CDR1 LNHNV and CDR2 YYDKDF (reference sequence). J was trimmed by 5 bases and V by 4 bases; bases with no gene match: 6. CDR3 residues: CATSKTQGAYGYTF. CDR3 DNA: TGTGCCACCAGCAAAACGCAGGGGGCATATGGCTACACCTTC.

The chain links TRBV6-5 to TRBJ2-3, with D uncertain. Trimming took 7 bases from V and 0 from J, leaving 8 bases between them. This CDR3 is 13 amino acids long. The germline gives CDR1 MNHEY, CDR2 SVGAGI. The CDR3 DNA is TGTGCCAGCAAGGCGGCTAGCACAGATACGCAGTATTTT. It codes for CASKAASTDTQYF.

V is TRBV19 and J is TRBJ1-4, with TRBD1 matching 7 bases. Germline loops: CDR1 LNHDA, CDR2 SQIVND (reference sequence). This CDR3 is 14 amino acids long. The V and J ends lost 3 bases and 8 bases, in that order; junction bases with no gene match: 6. CDR3 sequence (DNA): TGTGCCAGTAGTATCAGTGACAGGGTGGAAAAACTGTTTTTT. Its protein is CASSISDRVEKLFF.

The rearrangement joins TRBV6-5 to TRBJ1-1; D is unclear. Trimming stripped 0 bases from V and 0 bases from J, with 8 bases between. CDR1 and CDR2 from the germline V gene are MNHEY and SVGAGI. The length of the CDR3 is 15 residues. The CDR3 here is CASSYSRTLNTEAFF. In DNA, the CDR3 is TGTGCCAGCAGTTACTCCAGAACACTGAACACTGAAGCTTTCTTT.

The chain is built from TRBV5-1 and TRBJ2-6, with 7 bases aligning to TRBD1. Per the germline V gene, CDR1 is SGHRS and CDR2 is YFSETQ. The CDR3 loop spans 15 amino acids. V lost 4 bases, J lost 0 bases, and 1 base stayed unmatched. Here the CDR3 reads CASSRDSSGANVLTF. The CDR3 coding sequence is TGCGCCAGCAGCCGGGACAGCTCTGGGGCCAACGTCCTGACTTTC. Full variable domain (rest looked up from reference TRBV5-1 and TRBJ2-6): KAGVTQTPRYLIKTRGQQVTLSCSPISGHRSVSWYQQTPGQGLQFLFEYFSETQRNKGNFPGRFSGRQFSNSRSEMNVSTLELGDSALYLCASSRDSSGANVLTFGAGSRLTVL.

The V call is TRBV28, the J call TRBJ1-2, with D maybe TRBD1 (6 bases). This CDR3 contains 14 residues. Trimming took off 5 bases at V and 8 bases at J, with 18 bases between the two ends. The V gene's germline CDR1 is MDHEN and CDR2 SYDVKM. The CDR3: CASSLPTGWGGYTF. The CDR3 nucleotides are TGTGCCAGCAGTCTACCGACAGGCTGGGGGGGCTACACCTTC.

The rearrangement uses TRBV4-3 and TRBJ1-2; 10 bases fit TRBD1. CDR1 and CDR2 from the germline V gene are LGHNA and YSLEER. The CDR3 contains 13 residues. The trim removed 5 bases at V and 8 bases at J, leaving 5 bases unmatched. Here the CDR3 DNA reads TGCGCCAGCAGCGGGACAGGGGCCTCAGGCTACACCTTC. Its translation is CASSGTGASGYTF.

The chain employs TRBV4-1 and TRBJ2-3, with TRBD2 matching over 10 bases. The CDR3 has 14 residues. With V trimmed by 4 bases and J by 3 bases, 1 base remained unmatched. In germline, CDR1 is MGHRA, CDR2 YSYEKL. Written as DNA, the CDR3 is TGCGCCAGCAGCCCTAGCGGGAGTACAGATACGCAGTATTTT. Translating gives CASSPSGSTDTQYF.

The chain is built from TRBV4-3 and TRBJ2-7; perhaps TRBD2 as D (6 bases). The CDR3 runs 17 residues. The V end lost 3 bases, the J end lost 0 bases, and 18 bases lay between the germline ends. Germline V gives CDR1 LGHNA, CDR2 YSLEER. CDR3 region: CASSQHSIAELSYEQYF. For the CDR3, the DNA is TGCGCCAGCAGCCAGCACAGCATAGCGGAACTCTCCTACGAGCAGTACTTC.

The CDR3 region is CASSFRHGTGELFF. The CDR3 DNA reads as TGTGCCAGCAGTTTCCGCCACGGCACCGGGGAGCTGTTTTTT. The chain joins TRBV27 to TRBJ2-2, with D uncertain. The CDR3 spans 14 residues. V lost 3 bases, J lost 4 bases, and 9 bases lay in between. CDR1 and CDR2 (germline): MNHEY, SMNVEV (reference sequence).

This chain links TRBV27 with TRBJ1-1, with no clear D. In germline, CDR1 is MNHEY, CDR2 SMNVEV (reference sequence). Trimming stripped 7 bases from V and 1 base from J, with 7 bases between. This CDR3 comprises 12 residues. The CDR3 is CASKRENTEAFF. In DNA form, the CDR3 reads TGTGCCAGCAAGCGCGAGAACACTGAAGCTTTCTTT.

The rearrangement joins TRBV5-1 to TRBJ2-7; TRBD2 aligns across 10 bases. The V gene end was trimmed by 5 bases and the J gene end by 3 bases; junction bases not matched to a gene: 8. Germline-derived CDR1 and CDR2 are SGHRS and YFSETQ. CDR3 length: 15 residues. CDR3 residues: CASRPGLAENYEQYF. The CDR3 bases are TGCGCCAGCAGACCAGGACTAGCGGAGAACTACGAGCAGTACTTC.

The genes are TRBV2 and TRBJ1-6; D may be TRBD1 (5 bases). Germline lookup yields CDR1 SNHLY and CDR2 FYNNEI. The CDR3 runs to 16 residues. Deletions cut 3 bases from V and 11 bases from J, with 20 bases between. CDR3 region: CASSEGLGAGRPPLHF. For the CDR3, the DNA is TGTGCCAGCAGTGAGGGGTTAGGGGCAGGGCGGCCACCCCTCCACTTT. The entire variable domain, with the rest obtained from reference TRBV2 and TRBJ1-6, is as follows: EPEVTQTPSHQVTQMGQEVILRCVPISNHLYFYWYRQILGQKVEFLVSFYNNEISEKSEIFDDQFSVERPDGSNFTLKIRSTKLEDSAMYFCASSEGLGAGRPPLHFGNGTRLTVT.

This rearrangement joins TRBV5-6 to TRBJ2-5; D is unclear. In germline, CDR1 is SGHDT, CDR2 YYEEEE. Trimming took 3 bases from V and 5 from J, leaving 11 bases between them. The CDR3 sequence is 13 residues long. The CDR3 bases are TGTGCCAGCAGCTCAAGAGCGCGGGAGACCCAGTACTTC. It codes for CASSSRARETQYF.

The genes are TRBV6-5 and TRBJ1-5; D might be TRBD1 (5 bases). The CDR3 runs to 12 residues. The V end lost 5 bases, the J end lost 6 bases, and 8 bases lay between the germline ends. Per germline, CDR1 MNHEY and CDR2 SVGAGI. CDR3 residues: CASSGGGQPQHF. CDR3 sequence (DNA): TGTGCCAGCAGTGGGGGGGGTCAGCCCCAGCATTTT.

CDR3: CASSPSPGQAFSYNEQFF. Written as DNA, the CDR3 is TGCGCCAGCAGCCCCTCACCGGGACAGGCTTTCTCCTACAATGAGCAGTTCTTC. The chain joins TRBV5-1 to TRBJ2-1, with 8 bases lining up with TRBD1. Germline loops: CDR1 SGHRS, CDR2 YFSETQ. Unmatched junction bases numbered 12, after V lost 4 bases and J lost 0 bases. CDR3 length: 18 residues.